These 32 T cell receptor beta chains were all obtained from the same sample, sequenced in a study of blood T cell repertoires in COVID-19. Sequenced by immunoSEQ multiplex PCR; TCRdb stores in-frame clones only, minus some. The sample comprises approximately 270,000 clones, 80% to 85% of which are singletons, and about 15% rests with the top ten. Material for sequencing was peripheral blood. The receptors here all came from a person aged 65 to 85 with COVID-19, enrolled during active disease.

V and J are TRBV5-1 and TRBJ2-5, with TRBD1 matching 9 bases. The CDR3 is 13 amino acids. The V gene's germline CDR1 is SGHRS and CDR2 YFSETQ. V lost 2 bases, J lost 7 bases, and 3 bases stayed unmatched. CDR3 nucleotides: TGCGCCAGCAGCTTAGGGACAGGGATGACCCAGTACTTC. It translates to CASSLGTGMTQYF.

This sequence joins TRBV18 and TRBJ2-1; 8 nucleotides align to TRBD2. Germline V gene data show CDR1 as KGHSH and CDR2 as LQKENI. J gave up 0 bases and V 1 base, and 8 bases lay outside the gene matches. The CDR3 spans 18 residues. CDR3 nucleotides: TGTGCCAGCTCACCACGGGTTCATAGCGGGGTCTCCTACAATGAGCAGTTCTTC. Translated: CASSPRVHSGVSYNEQFF.

The chain employs TRBV12-3 or TRBV12-4 and TRBJ2-3; D uncertain. Deletions cut 6 bases from V and 4 bases from J, with 8 bases between. The CDR3 runs 12 residues. CDR3 sequence (DNA): TGTGCCAGCAGCATCCCCCCAGATACGCAGTATTTT. Translated: CASSIPPDTQYF.

This clone was observed a few times. V gene TRBV5-1 combines with J gene TRBJ1-2; weak D call: TRBD1 (6 bases). Germline V lookup: CDR1 SGHRS, CDR2 YFSETQ. This CDR3 has 15 amino acids. Trimming shortened V by 4 bases and J by 8 bases, and 21 bases separated the two germline ends. DNA of the CDR3: TGCGCCAGCAGCCCCACTTTGGGGGCGTTAGAAGGCTACACCTTC. It is translated as CASSPTLGALEGYTF.

The gene calls are TRBV7-2 and TRBJ2-1; no clear D. Looked up from germline, CDR1 is SGHTA and CDR2 is FQGNSA. The CDR3 contains 16 residues. Trimming cost V 1 base and J 4 bases, with 14 bases left between them. CDR3: CASSLVADRRYNEQFF. The CDR3 DNA reads as TGTGCCAGCAGCTTAGTAGCTGACCGTCGTTACAATGAGCAGTTCTTC.

The chain recombines TRBV11-2 with TRBJ2-1, with 7 positions matching TRBD2. Germline assignment: CDR1 SGHAT and CDR2 FQNNGV. This CDR3 is built from 15 residues. The trim removed 1 base at V and 3 bases at J, leaving 3 bases unmatched. The CDR3 DNA follows: TGTGCCAGCAGCTTAGGAACTAGCGTCTACAATGAGCAGTTCTTC. Encoded protein: CASSLGTSVYNEQFF.

The chain links TRBV7-2 to TRBJ1-2; 11 bases are shared with TRBD1. The CDR3 is 16 residues long. Germline V CDR1 and CDR2: SGHTA, FQGNSA. J was trimmed by 1 base and V by 2 bases; bases with no gene match: 3. Here the CDR3 DNA reads TGTGCCAGCAGCTTACCGGACAGGGGGCTTAACTATGGCTACACCTTC. It translates to CASSLPDRGLNYGYTF.

The V gene is TRBV29-1, the J gene TRBJ2-1, with TRBD2 identical over 8 bases. The CDR3 spans 14 residues. The germline gives CDR1 SQVTM, CDR2 ANQGSEA. The V segment lost 6 bases and the J segment 10 bases; nucleotides outside the gene matches: 14. This CDR3 reads CSVEPSGSRREQFF. As DNA, the CDR3 is TGCAGCGTCGAGCCTAGCGGGTCGCGTAGGGAGCAGTTCTTC.

The V and J genes are TRBV30 and TRBJ1-1; no definite D call. CDR3 length: 13 residues. Trimming removed 0 bases from V and 3 bases from J, with 8 bases in between. The germline V gene encodes CDR1 GTSNPN and CDR2 SVGIG (reference sequence). CDR3 amino acids: CAWSVNRDTEAFF. CDR3 in DNA: TGTGCCTGGAGTGTGAATAGAGACACTGAAGCTTTCTTT. Looking up the rest from reference TRBV30 and TRBJ1-1 gives the full variable domain: SQTIHQWPATLVQPVGSPLSLECTVEGTSNPNLYWYRQAAGRGLQLLFYSVGIGQISSEVPQNLSASRPQDRQFILSSKKLLLSDSGFYLCAWSVNRDTEAFFGQGTRLTVV.

The chain is built from TRBV15 and TRBJ2-2; possibly TRBD2 for D (6 bases). This CDR3 has 15 residues. Germline V CDR1 and CDR2: LNHNV, YYDKDF (reference sequence). Trimming shortened V by 1 base and J by 6 bases, and 12 bases separated the two germline ends. CDR3 DNA: TGTGCCACCAGCAGAGCGTGGGCGGGGTCCGGGGAGCTGTTTTTT. This encodes CATSRAWAGSGELFF.

The rearrangement links TRBV5-1 to TRBJ2-3; 8 bases fit TRBD2. The junction had 12 bases not matched to a gene; V was cut back by 4 bases and J by 2 bases. Germline V gene lookup returns CDR1 SGHRS and CDR2 YFSETQ. This CDR3 has 17 amino acids. In DNA form, the CDR3 reads TGCGCCAGCAGCCCCATTAGGGGCGGGGGGAACACAGATACGCAGTATTTT. Translating it yields CASSPIRGGGNTDTQYF.

The chain couples TRBV15 to TRBJ1-6; D gene unclear. CDR3 length equals 16 residues. V lost 1 base to trimming and J lost 1 base, with 8 bases between them. Germline V CDR1 and CDR2: LNHNV, YYDKDF (reference sequence). The CDR3 DNA is TGTGCCACCAGCAGAGTCCGCGTATCCTATAATTCACCCCTCCACTTT. It translates to CATSRVRVSYNSPLHF.

The chain combines TRBV30 with TRBJ2-5; 12 positions agree with TRBD1. With 3 bases clipped from V and 4 bases from J, the junction kept 6 bases outside the gene matches. Germline loops: CDR1 GTSNPN, CDR2 SVGIG (reference sequence). CDR3 size: 15 residues. CDR3 DNA sequence: TGTGCCTGGAGAACCGGGACAGGGGGCTTAGAGACCCAGTACTTC. Its protein is CAWRTGTGGLETQYF.

This clone has only a few counts. V is TRBV28 and J is TRBJ1-4, with a tentative D call TRBD1 (6 bases). Germline lookup yields CDR1 MDHEN and CDR2 SYDVKM. This CDR3 comprises 15 residues. V lost 6 bases and J 7 bases, leaving 18 bases between the germline ends. The CDR3: CASRTAGAGGEKLFF. CDR3 in DNA: TGTGCCAGCAGAACGGCAGGGGCTGGAGGTGAAAAACTGTTTTTT.

The CDR3, as DNA: TGTGCCAGCTCACCATCCGGGACCTACGAGCAGTACTTC. It translates to CASSPSGTYEQYF. The genes are TRBV18 and TRBJ2-7; D is perhaps TRBD2 (5 bases). CDR3 length: 13 amino acids. Trimming cost V 2 bases and J 2 bases, with 7 bases left between them. Looked up from germline, CDR1 is KGHSH and CDR2 is LQKENI.

The chain carries TRBV9 and TRBJ2-5; 11 nucleotides match TRBD1. This CDR3 has 16 amino acids. The V gene end was trimmed by 3 bases and the J gene end by 5 bases; junction bases not matched to a gene: 9. Germline values: CDR1 SGDLS, CDR2 YYNGEE. CDR3 sequence reads: CASSDMDRGLGETQYF. Here the CDR3 DNA reads TGTGCCAGCAGCGACATGGACAGGGGGCTCGGCGAGACCCAGTACTTC.

The V and J genes are TRBV5-4 and TRBJ1-2; no reliable D call. Trimming pared 1 base from V and 6 bases from J, leaving 10 bases between. CDR1 and CDR2 from the germline V gene are SGHNT and YYREEE (reference sequence). This CDR3 has 13 residues. DNA of the CDR3: TGTGCCAGCAGCTTGACTCCAAACGATGGCTACACCTTC. Amino acids: CASSLTPNDGYTF.

The rearrangement joins TRBV28 to TRBJ2-5, with TRBD1 matching over 8 bases. In germline, CDR1 is MDHEN, CDR2 SYDVKM. J gave up 4 bases and V 2 bases, and 9 bases lay outside the gene matches. This CDR3 is 16 amino acids long. The CDR3 DNA follows: TGTGCCAGCAGTTTAAGGACAGGGAGAGCATTAGAGACCCAGTACTTC. Translation gives CASSLRTGRALETQYF.

With regard to this clone: Different DNA sequences within this sample yield the same CDR3. This chain uses TRBV10-3 with TRBJ1-2; 10 nucleotides agree with TRBD1. Losses at the gene ends were 4 bases for V and 8 bases for J; bases not matched to a gene: 10. This CDR3 contains 15 residues. CDR1 and CDR2 from the germline V gene are ENHRY and SYGVKD. In DNA form, the CDR3 reads TGTGCCATCAGTGGACGGACAGGGGGGGCGGGGGGCTACACCTTC. It encodes CAISGRTGGAGGYTF.

The gene calls are TRBV14 and TRBJ2-7; D may be TRBD1 (6 bases). The CDR3 consists of 14 residues. Trimming cost V 2 bases and J 2 bases, with 10 bases left between them. Germline V CDR1 and CDR2: SGHDN, FVKESK. CDR3 sequence reads: CASSQTGFPYEQYF. CDR3 DNA: TGTGCCAGCAGCCAAACAGGGTTCCCCTACGAGCAGTACTTC.

In DNA form, the CDR3 reads TGTGCCAGCAGCTGGAGTCAGGGGGCAGATACGCAGTATTTT. Its protein product is CASSWSQGADTQYF. V and J are TRBV7-2 and TRBJ2-3; 7 nucleotides align to TRBD1. The CDR3 has 14 residues. The V segment lost 4 bases and the J segment 4 bases; nucleotides outside the gene matches: 5. Germline CDR1 reads SGHTA; CDR2 reads FQGNSA.

The chain couples TRBV7-2 to TRBJ1-1; D is unresolved. The CDR3 is 13 amino acids. V was shortened by 5 bases and J by 3 bases, with 10 bases between the two germline ends. Germline CDR1 is SGHTA and CDR2 is FQGNSA. The CDR3 loop is CASSAEPDTEAFF. The CDR3 DNA reads TGTGCCAGCAGCGCCGAACCAGACACTGAAGCTTTCTTT.

The chain uses TRBV6-2 or TRBV6-3 and TRBJ1-5; D may be TRBD1 (5 bases). The germline V gene encodes CDR1 MNHEY and CDR2 SVGEGT. V lost 2 bases to trimming and J lost 6 bases, with 14 bases between them. The CDR3 has 15 amino acids. The CDR3 DNA reads TGTGCCAGCAGTTACGGTCGGGGGGTTGCTCAGCCCCAGCATTTT. Amino acids: CASSYGRGVAQPQHF.

This chain uses TRBV19 with TRBJ2-7, with TRBD2 matching 8 bases. Germline values: CDR1 LNHDA, CDR2 SQIVND (reference sequence). V was pared by 5 bases and J by 5 bases, with 11 bases of the junction left unmatched. The CDR3 loop spans 15 amino acids. This chain's CDR3 is CASSPAGDLSHEQYF. CDR3 DNA: TGTGCCAGTAGTCCAGCGGGAGATCTTTCCCACGAGCAGTACTTC.

The CDR3 spells CASSSGTPRNQPQHF. The CDR3 DNA follows: TGTGCCAGCAGCAGCGGGACACCACGCAATCAGCCCCAGCATTTT. V gene TRBV5-5 combines with J gene TRBJ1-5; maybe TRBD1 (6 bases). Germline CDR1 is SGHKS and CDR2 is YYEKEE (reference sequence). The CDR3 loop spans 15 amino acids. V was clipped by 4 bases and J by 2 bases, with 13 bases between them.

The chain has TRBV18 and TRBJ1-2, with D perhaps TRBD1 (5 bases). The length of the CDR3 is 15 residues. Trimming took 4 bases from V and 4 from J, leaving 16 bases between them. Germline-derived CDR1 and CDR2 are KGHSH and LQKENI. The CDR3 DNA sequence: TGTGCCAGCTCACAGGGACCTGGAGGGAGCTATGGCTACACCTTC. It encodes CASSQGPGGSYGYTF.

This clone was recorded only once. This chain uses TRBV4-3 with TRBJ1-2; the D is unclear. The CDR3 covers 17 residues. The germline gives CDR1 LGHNA, CDR2 YSLEER. The V and J ends lost 2 bases and 4 bases respectively, with 20 bases between them. The CDR3 DNA reads TGCGCCAGCAGCCAAACTCAAGGTACAGCCCCATTCTATGGCTACACCTTC. Amino acids: CASSQTQGTAPFYGYTF.

The chain couples TRBV21-1 to TRBJ2-3; the table names TRBD1, a call not compared with the DNA. TRBV21-1 is described as a pseudogene. There are 16 residues in the CDR3. The CDR3 DNA sequence: TGTGCCAGCAGCAAAGCGCAGTCTTATAGCACAGATACGCAGTATTTT. Protein sequence: CASSKAQSYSTDTQYF.

This clone was counted only a few times. V usage is TRBV5-1 and J usage is TRBJ1-1; possible D gene TRBD1, 5 bases. CDR1 and CDR2 from the germline V gene are SGHRS and YFSETQ. Trimming took off 0 bases at V and 3 bases at J, with 12 bases between the two ends. The CDR3 runs to 15 residues. The CDR3 sequence is CASSLVPGVDTEAFF. The DNA for the CDR3 is TGCGCCAGCAGCTTGGTGCCGGGGGTGGACACTGAAGCTTTCTTT.

This clone was picked up a small number of times. The chain links TRBV7-9 to TRBJ2-1; possible D gene TRBD1, 5 bases. Germline-derived CDR1 and CDR2 are SEHNR and FQNEAQ (reference sequence). This CDR3 region has 12 residues. The germline V and J ends were trimmed by 3 bases and 12 bases, with 12 bases remaining between them. CDR3 amino acids: CASSLTAFGQFF. CDR3 nucleotides: TGTGCCAGCAGCTTGACAGCGTTTGGGCAGTTCTTC.

This clone was found once. The CDR3 bases are TGTGCCAGCAGTTACGCAGGAACGAACACTGAAGCTTTCTTT. Encoded protein: CASSYAGTNTEAFF. The chain recombines TRBV6-2 or TRBV6-3 with TRBJ1-1; no definite D call. V was cut by 2 bases and J by 1 base, with 8 bases left in between. The CDR3 length is 14 residues. Germline-derived CDR1 and CDR2 are MNHEY and SVGEGT.

The CDR3 here is CASSDREAGGRTGELFF. For the CDR3, the DNA is TGTGCCAGCAGTGACAGGGAAGCGGGGGGCCGCACCGGGGAGCTGTTTTTT. The chain links TRBV2 to TRBJ2-2; TRBD2 aligns across 9 bases. Germline lookup yields CDR1 SNHLY and CDR2 FYNNEI. With V trimmed by 3 bases and J by 4 bases, 9 bases remained unmatched. This CDR3 has 17 amino acids.